The present T cell receptor beta chain was sequenced within a study of shared clonotypes between healthy human individuals. The overall study: The plates for each donor numbered three CD4 naive, three CD4 memory, two CD8 naive and one CD8 memory.

The CDR3 spans 13 residues. The V gene lost 5 bases and the J gene lost 0 bases, with 7 bases spanning the gap. CDR1 SGHNT and CDR2 YENEEA come from the germline V gene. Each replicate PCR on the sorted subsets used 200 to 250 ng DNA (approximately 33,000 T cell genomes). The method was immunoSEQ multiplex PCR; TCRdb's version includes in-frame clones alone and lacks a portion of them. This sample has roughly 2.4 million clones, with about 94% found just once. Whole-study results and caveats: Naive subsets generally exceeded memory subsets in estimated richness.

This clone turned up a few times. Its specificity is unknown. V and J are TRBV11-3 and TRBJ1-1, with D hard to call. Sequenced sample: naive CD4+ T cells sorted from blood. Subset here: CD45RA+ positively selected. This receptor was identified in a man younger than 30 in good health. The CDR3 is CASSPDLNTEAFF. The CDR3 coding sequence is TGTGCCAGCAGCCCAGACTTGAACACTGAAGCTTTCTTT.